This T cell receptor (beta chain) was found in a study of T cell responses to AZD1222 COVID-19 vaccine. Libraries were prepared by immunoSEQ multiplex PCR; TCRdb keeps only in-frame clonotypes and omits some of them. This sample yields about 130,000 clones, of which roughly 90% are seen a single time; around 1% belongs to the top ten. Study-wide points: Two AZD1222 administrations were followed by greater Spike-specific TCR breadth and depth.

Note on this clone: Its specificity is unknown.

The sample consisted of peripheral blood, taken 28 days after the second AZD1222 dose. The sequence was obtained from an adult who received the AZD1222 COVID-19 vaccine.

The CDR3 nucleotides read TGCGCCAGCAGCGTGGGAGGGACTAGCGGTTTATGGGAGACCCAGTACTTC. As protein: CASSVGGTSGLWETQYF. The chain couples TRBV5-1 to TRBJ2-5; 11 bases match TRBD2. Germline loops: CDR1 SGHRS, CDR2 YFSETQ. This CDR3 has 17 residues. J gave up 5 bases and V 4 bases, and 13 bases lay outside the gene matches.